A single T cell receptor (beta chain) is shown here with its context. Antigen specificity is unknown. TCRdb re-called the 5' RACE reads and shows each CDR3 protein once, DNA omitted. Its table lists 190,000 or so distinct CDR3 sequences. Every donor provided one blood sample measuring around 2.4 ml. The sample originates from a study of monozygotic twins with inflammatory bowel disease. Study observations and caveats: IBD-affected twins scored below their healthy co-twins in TCRbeta diversity (inverse Simpson). Distinct T cell subtypes could not be told apart.

The CDR3 length is 14 residues. The sequenced sample consisted of blood. The V and J genes are TRBV12-3 or TRBV12-4 and TRBJ1-2; TCRdb's D call of TRBD1 is untestable without DNA. This receptor was identified in a human donor with ulcerative colitis or Crohn's disease, or a healthy co-twin of an affected twin (not recorded which). The CDR3 sequence: CASDTGTPTSGYTF.